These T cell receptor beta chains were read from a single sample in a study of T cell responses to AZD1222 COVID-19 vaccine. Measured with immunoSEQ multiplex PCR; TCRdb has only the in-frame clones, and not every one. Counted here are approximately 100,000 clones, approximately 90% occurring once; the ten biggest clones make up less than 2.5%. The sample was peripheral blood, taken 28 days after the second AZD1222 dose. The receptors were sampled from an adult who received the AZD1222 COVID-19 vaccine. Both conserved end residues are part of each CDR3. A D gene is named only where the DNA matches it firmly. Only part of the rows carry a size: once, few, many, or a class if the clone is expanded.

j_call clone_size cdr3_length v_call d_call cdr3_nt cdr3_aa
TRBJ2-2 - 15 TRBV2 TRBD2 TGTGCCAGCAAGCGACTAGCGGGATCAACCGGGGAGCTGTTTTTT CASKRLAGSTGELFF
TRBJ2-7 medium-sized 14 TRBV5-1 - TGCGCCAGCAGCCCGTCAGGGGGGGCCTACGAGCAGTACTTC CASSPSGGAYEQYF
TRBJ1-5 - 14 TRBV28 TRBD1 TGTGCCAGCAGTCGCAGGGGGCAGAACCAGCCCCAGCATTTT CASSRRGQNQPQHF
TRBJ1-1 - 14 TRBV5-6 - TGTGCCAGCAGCTTGCCTCCTATGAGCACTGAAGCTTTCTTT CASSLPPMSTEAFF
TRBJ1-5 - 15 TRBV28 - TGTGCCAGCAATACACGATCCAGGGGTTTCCAGCCCCAGCATTTT CASNTRSRGFQPQHF
TRBJ1-4 - 14 TRBV6-5 - TGTGCCAGCAGCCCACGGGGGGGTAATGAAAAACTGTTTTTT CASSPRGGNEKLFF
TRBJ2-2 - 14 TRBV2 - TGTGCCAGCAGTGAAAGTAGGCAAACCGGGGAGCTGTTTTTT CASSESRQTGELFF
TRBJ2-1 once 16 TRBV10-1 TRBD2 TGCGCCAGCAATCAAAGAACCGGGACTAGAATAAATGAGCAGTTCTTC CASNQRTGTRINEQFF
TRBJ2-7 - 12 TRBV12-3/TRBV12-4 - TGTGCCAGTGGGAGGACCGGCTACGAGCAGTACTTC CASGRTGYEQYF
TRBJ2-7 few 14 TRBV15 - TGTGCCACCAGCCCGGACAATAGGGCCCACGAGCAGTACTTC CATSPDNRAHEQYF
TRBJ1-3 - 14 TRBV2 - TGTGCCAGCAGTATGAGGGAAATAGGAAACACCATATATTTT CASSMREIGNTIYF
TRBJ1-2 - 14 TRBV24-1 - TGTGCCACCCAGCCATCGACAGACGGGTATGGCTACACCTTC CATQPSTDGYGYTF
TRBJ2-1 - 14 TRBV2 TRBD2 TGTGCCAGCAGAGGGGTAGCGGGGATGGGTGAGCAGTTCTTC CASRGVAGMGEQFF
TRBJ2-7 - 16 TRBV6-1 - TGTGCCAGCAGTGAACGTCCACCTCCTTATTCCTACGAGCAGTACTTC CASSERPPPYSYEQYF
TRBJ2-3 once 15 TRBV6-5 - TGTGCCAGCAGCATGGATGGGGGGACACTCGATACGCAGTATTTT CASSMDGGTLDTQYF
TRBJ2-2 - 14 TRBV7-2 - TGTGCCAGCAGCTTAGCAGTAACCACCGGGGAGCTGTTTTTT CASSLAVTTGELFF
TRBJ2-2 - 14 TRBV11-2 - TGTGCCAGCAGCTTAGTTACGTCTACCGGGGAGCTGTTTTTT CASSLVTSTGELFF
TRBJ1-2 - 14 TRBV2 TRBD1 TGTGCCAGAGATCAAGGACAGGGGAACTGGGGCTACACCTTC CARDQGQGNWGYTF
TRBJ2-6 - 18 TRBV5-1 TRBD1 TGCGCCAGCAGCTCAGAAACAGGGGCAGTCTCTGGGGCCAACGTCCTGACTTTC CASSSETGAVSGANVLTF
TRBJ1-5 once 14 TRBV28 TRBD1 TGTGCCAGCAGTAAAAGGACAGGGTGGCAGCCCCAGCATTTT CASSKRTGWQPQHF
TRBJ2-7 - 13 TRBV28 - TGTGCCAGCAGTTTAGGCATTGAGGGGGGGCAGTACTTC CASSLGIEGGQYF
TRBJ1-5 - 12 TRBV29-1 TRBD1 TGCAGCGTCGGACAGGGGGATCAGCCCCAGCATTTT CSVGQGDQPQHF
TRBJ1-6 - 15 TRBV6-6 - TGTGCCAGCAGTTATAGTTCCGGGGATAGTTCACCCCTCCACTTT CASSYSSGDSSPLHF
TRBJ1-3 once 15 TRBV2 - TGTGCCAGCAGTGGACAAGGGTCGCCTGGAAACACCATATATTTT CASSGQGSPGNTIYF
TRBJ2-3 - 13 TRBV13 - TGTGCCAGCAGCCCCTCAGGGCCGGATACGCAGTATTTT CASSPSGPDTQYF
TRBJ1-6 - 14 TRBV28 - TGTGCCAGCAGTTTATTGGGTAGTAATTCACCCCTCCACTTT CASSLLGSNSPLHF
TRBJ2-2 - 16 TRBV4-2 - TGTGCCAGCATGACATCCTCGGCGCCCAACACCGGGGAGCTGTTTTTT CASMTSSAPNTGELFF